The TCR beta chain under discussion was sequenced for a study of OX40 agonist ivuxolimab in advanced cancers. Across the study: Anti-PD-1, anti-PD-L1 or anti-CTLA-4 therapy given earlier was allowed, and over 35% had some. General study points: Compared with CD4+, CD8+ T cells on average had more expanded clones.

Germline V lookup: CDR1 SEHNR, CDR2 FQNEAQ (reference sequence). Losses at the gene ends were 4 bases for V and 6 bases for J; bases not matched to a gene: 9. CDR3 length: 17 amino acids. Concerning this clone: Its cognate antigen is unknown.

The assay was immunoSEQ multiplex PCR, and TCRdb's table has in-frame clones only and misses some. The repertoire has around 68,000 clones, approximately 87% of them found once; the top ten carry 0.6% to 0.85%. This clonotype was sampled from an adult with an advanced solid tumor such as melanoma, head and neck, liver or kidney cancer. Source: CD4+ or CD8+ T cells sorted from blood, taken in a trial of the OX40 agonist ivuxolimab. This chain uses TRBV7-9 with TRBJ2-1; 13 positions agree with TRBD2. CDR3 protein: CASSSRGLAGARNEQFF. The CDR3 region has the DNA TGTGCCAGCAGCTCCAGAGGACTAGCGGGGGCCCGCAATGAGCAGTTCTTC. Complete variable domain (other parts from reference TRBV7-9 and TRBJ2-1): DTGVSQNPRHKITKRGQNVTFRCDPISEHNRLYWYRQTLGQGPEFLTYFQNEAQLEKSRLLSDRFSAERPKGSFSTLEIQRTEQGDSAMYLCASSSRGLAGARNEQFFGPGTRLTVL.